Here is one T cell receptor beta chain with its context. The antigen remains undetermined. This sample was taken from a study of beta chain features in type 1 diabetes. Study as a whole: Age, gender and cell yields were similar between patients and healthy donors. Study-wide results and limits: Reduced insertions and increased deletions marked VDJ junctions in type 1 diabetes patients. The study left unresolved whether HLA type influences TCRB rearrangement.

The authors reverse transcribed all of the isolated RNA, so sequencing captured expressed TCRB transcripts. Libraries were prepared by immunoSEQ multiplex PCR; TCRdb keeps only in-frame clonotypes and omits some of them. Among 240,000 or so clones listed, 25% to 35% were seen once. Trimming removed 5 bases from V and 3 bases from J, with 10 bases in between. The CDR3 is 13 amino acids. Looked up from germline, CDR1 is SEHNR and CDR2 is FQNEAQ (reference sequence). The sample consisted of central memory CD4+ T cells from blood. The sequence was collected from a man aged 25 to 40 in good health. The chain uses TRBV7-9 and TRBJ1-1; D might be TRBD1 (5 bases). The CDR3 here is CASSRGMDTEAFF. The CDR3 nucleotides are TGTGCCAGCAGCAGGGGTATGGACACTGAAGCTTTCTTT.